Presented here are 23 T cell receptor beta chains from one specimen sequenced in a study of T cell responses to AZD1222 COVID-19 vaccine. Sequenced by immunoSEQ multiplex PCR; TCRdb stores in-frame clones only, minus some. Of some 130,000 clones listed, approximately 90% are singletons. This specimen was peripheral blood, taken on day 0 of AZD1222 vaccination. All receptors come from an adult in good health.

The chain recombines TRBV25-1 with TRBJ1-6; unclear D gene. V lost 3 bases, J lost 0 bases, and 12 bases lay in between. Germline values: CDR1 MGHDK, CDR2 SYGVNS. The CDR3 loop spans 17 amino acids. CDR3 in DNA: TGTGCCAGCAGTGACTTCCCGACGAGCTCCTATAATTCACCCCTCCACTTT. Protein product: CASSDFPTSSYNSPLHF.

The V and J genes are TRBV3-1 (or the pseudogene TRBV3-2) and TRBJ2-1; D unresolved. V lost 0 bases and J 7 bases, leaving 7 bases between the germline ends. Germline loops: CDR1 LGHDT, CDR2 YNNKEL (reference sequence). The CDR3 consists of 13 residues. The CDR3 loop is CASSQEKLNEQFF. In DNA form, the CDR3 reads TGTGCCAGCAGCCAAGAGAAACTAAATGAGCAGTTCTTC.

The rearrangement joins TRBV27 to TRBJ1-4; tentatively, D is TRBD1 (5 bases). Germline-derived CDR1 and CDR2 are MNHEY and SMNVEV (reference sequence). Trimming removed 5 bases from V and 7 bases from J, with 14 bases in between. The CDR3 is 14 residues long. CDR3 loop: CASSDPGRGEKLFF. The CDR3 coding sequence is TGTGCCAGCAGTGATCCTGGAAGGGGTGAAAAACTGTTTTTT.

The rearrangement uses TRBV14 and TRBJ2-7; 14 positions match TRBD2. CDR1 is SGHDN and CDR2 is FVKESK in the germline V gene. The trim removed 3 bases at V and 3 bases at J, leaving 13 bases unmatched. The CDR3 runs 19 residues. The CDR3 bases are TGTGCCAGCAGCCATGAATCCGGGACTAGCGGGAGATTAATCTACGAGCAGTACTTC. Translation gives CASSHESGTSGRLIYEQYF.

The chain couples TRBV5-1 to TRBJ1-6; the D is unclear. The CDR3 contains 12 residues. Trimming took off 0 bases at V and 7 bases at J, with 2 bases between the two ends. Per the germline V gene, CDR1 is SGHRS and CDR2 is YFSETQ. The CDR3 spells CASSLGNSPLHF. Here the CDR3 DNA reads TGCGCCAGCAGCTTGGGCAATTCACCCCTCCACTTT. Supplemented by reference TRBV5-1 and TRBJ1-6, the full variable domain reads KAGVTQTPRYLIKTRGQQVTLSCSPISGHRSVSWYQQTPGQGLQFLFEYFSETQRNKGNFPGRFSGRQFSNSRSEMNVSTLELGDSALYLCASSLGNSPLHFGNGTRLTVT.

The chain joins TRBV10-3 to TRBJ1-4; 7 bases line up with TRBD1. Germline CDR1 and CDR2: ENHRY and SYGVKD. The V segment lost 0 bases and the J segment 4 bases; nucleotides outside the gene matches: 2. This CDR3 comprises 15 residues. CDR3 nucleotides: TGTGCCATCAGTGAGTCGACAGGGCTTAATGAAAAACTGTTTTTT. Its translation: CAISESTGLNEKLFF.

The rearrangement joins TRBV19 to TRBJ2-7; no clear D. The germline gives CDR1 LNHDA, CDR2 SQIVND (reference sequence). CDR3 length: 12 amino acids. The V gene lost 9 bases and the J gene lost 8 bases, with 17 bases spanning the gap. The CDR3 sequence is CASHGITTQQYF. CDR3 in DNA: TGTGCCAGCCACGGTATAACGACCCAGCAGTACTTC. The full variable domain, in which reference TRBV19 and TRBJ2-7 provide the parts outside the CDR3, is DGGITQSPKYLFRKEGQNVTLSCEQNLNHDAMYWYRQDPGQGLRLIYYSQIVNDFQKGDIAEGYSVSREKKESFPLTVTSAQKNPTAFYLCASHGITTQQYFGPGTRLTVT.

The J gene is TRBJ2-5, the V gene TRBV11-2, with 14 bases identical to TRBD2. CDR3 length equals 18 residues. The V segment lost 5 bases and the J segment 0 bases; nucleotides outside the gene matches: 8. CDR1 is SGHAT, CDR2 FQNNGV, per germline. The CDR3 DNA sequence: TGTGCCAGCAGCCCCCGGACTAGCGGGGGGATTTACCAAGAGACCCAGTACTTC. It is translated as CASSPRTSGGIYQETQYF. The full variable domain, its missing parts supplied by reference TRBV11-2 and TRBJ2-5, is EAGVAQSPRYKIIEKRQSVAFWCNPISGHATLYWYQQILGQGPKLLIQFQNNGVVDDSQLPKDRFSAERLKGVDSTLKIQPAKLEDSAVYLCASSPRTSGGIYQETQYFGPGTRLLVL.

The chain is built from TRBV6-5 and TRBJ1-2; 7 positions match TRBD1. This CDR3 comprises 15 residues. The trim removed 1 base at V and 0 bases at J, leaving 2 bases unmatched. Per germline, CDR1 MNHEY and CDR2 SVGAGI. The CDR3 DNA reads TGTGCCAGCAGTTACTACAGGGGCCCTAACTATGGCTACACCTTC. Translating it yields CASSYYRGPNYGYTF.

This clone was detected once. This rearrangement joins TRBV27 to TRBJ1-2; a weak D match, TRBD1 (5 bases). CDR1 is MNHEY and CDR2 is SMNVEV in the germline V gene (reference sequence). This CDR3 region has 15 residues. Trimming cost V 5 bases and J 2 bases, with 15 bases left between them. The CDR3 region is CASSLWSGDNYGYTF. DNA for the CDR3: TGTGCCAGCAGTCTCTGGTCCGGGGACAACTATGGCTACACCTTC.

The rearrangement joins TRBV9 to TRBJ2-7, with D tentatively TRBD1 (6 bases). The CDR3 length is 14 residues. The germline V and J ends were trimmed by 2 bases and 3 bases, with 12 bases remaining between them. Germline CDR1 is SGDLS and CDR2 is YYNGEE. The CDR3 nucleotides read TGTGCCAGCAGCGTCGGACAGTTCGGCTACGAGCAGTACTTC. Translated: CASSVGQFGYEQYF.

The chain links TRBV4-2 to TRBJ2-1, with TRBD2 identical over 7 bases. There are 14 residues in the CDR3. Germline V gene data show CDR1 as LGHNA and CDR2 as YNFKEQ. The junction had 1 base not matched to a gene; V was cut back by 3 bases and J by 2 bases. The CDR3 DNA follows: TGTGCCAGCAGCCACCGGGGGGCCTACAATGAGCAGTTCTTC. This codes for CASSHRGAYNEQFF.

The chain combines TRBV11-3 with TRBJ1-1; D perhaps matches TRBD1 (6 bases). The CDR3 contains 15 residues. Germline loops: CDR1 SGHNT, CDR2 YENEEA. V lost 5 bases to trimming and J lost 0 bases, with 13 bases between them. DNA for the CDR3: TGTGCCAGCAGCCAGACAGGACGGCTGAACACTGAAGCTTTCTTT. Translated: CASSQTGRLNTEAFF.

The CDR3 region is CASSLDGAVNTEAFF. The CDR3 DNA is TGTGCCAGCAGCTTAGATGGAGCGGTGAACACTGAAGCTTTCTTT. This chain links TRBV7-8 with TRBJ1-1; no clear D gene. The germline V gene has CDR1 SGHVS and CDR2 FQNEAQ. The ends were cut back, 1 base at V and 0 bases at J, with 9 bases in the middle. This CDR3 has 15 residues.

This clone was seen once. The CDR3 here is CASSQARGRYDTGELFF. CDR3 DNA: TGCGCCAGCAGCCAAGCCCGCGGGCGATATGACACCGGGGAGCTGTTTTTT. The V call is TRBV4-1, the J call TRBJ2-2; tentative D call: TRBD2 (5 bases). Trimming left V 1 base short and J 3 bases short, with 15 bases between. Germline V lookup: CDR1 MGHRA, CDR2 YSYEKL. The CDR3 contains 17 residues.

The chain employs TRBV9 and TRBJ2-1; 10 bases are a match to TRBD2. The CDR3 runs to 18 residues. V was clipped by 1 base and J by 5 bases; unmatched bases: 12. Germline CDR1 and CDR2: SGDLS and YYNGEE. CDR3 in amino acids: CASSVLGVASGGHNEQFF. In nucleotides, the CDR3 is TGTGCCAGCAGCGTACTGGGAGTGGCTAGCGGGGGTCACAATGAGCAGTTCTTC. Filled out from reference TRBV9 and TRBJ2-1, the complete variable domain reads DSGVTQTPKHLITATGQRVTLRCSPRSGDLSVYWYQQSLDQGLQFLIQYYNGEERAKGNILERFSAQQFPDLHSELNLSSLELGDSALYFCASSVLGVASGGHNEQFFGPGTRLTVL.

The V gene is TRBV2, the J gene TRBJ1-2; a possible D gene is TRBD1 (5 bases). CDR1 and CDR2 (germline): SNHLY, FYNNEI. The germline V and J ends were trimmed by 6 bases and 6 bases, with 14 bases remaining between them. CDR3 length: 13 amino acids. CDR3 sequence (DNA): TGTGCCAGCAGGGAGACAGAGGGGAATGGCTACACCTTC. This encodes CASRETEGNGYTF.

The chain is built from TRBV7-9 and TRBJ2-5; D not resolved. The CDR3 runs to 14 residues. CDR1 is SEHNR, CDR2 FQNEAQ, per germline (reference sequence). Trimming stripped 1 base from V and 5 bases from J, with 11 bases between. CDR3 amino acids: CASSLDGSSETQYF. In DNA form, the CDR3 reads TGTGCCAGCAGCTTAGACGGATCGTCCGAGACCCAGTACTTC.

The chain recombines TRBV27 with TRBJ1-1; D may be TRBD1 (6 bases). The CDR3 runs 18 residues. The V end lost 0 bases, the J end lost 0 bases, and 17 bases lay between the germline ends. CDR1 is MNHEY, CDR2 SMNVEV, per germline (reference sequence). CDR3 nucleotides: TGTGCCAGCAGTTTATCCCGCGAGACAGGAGCAATGAACACTGAAGCTTTCTTT. It translates to CASSLSRETGAMNTEAFF.

The gene calls are TRBV7-2 and TRBJ2-7, with no clear D. This CDR3 has 13 amino acids. The germline V gene encodes CDR1 SGHTA and CDR2 FQGNSA. Trimming took 2 bases from V and 4 from J, leaving 9 bases between them. CDR3 sequence (DNA): TGTGCCAGCAGCTTACCCTGGAAGTACGAGCAGTACTTC. Protein sequence: CASSLPWKYEQYF. The complete variable domain, with remaining parts taken from reference TRBV7-2 and TRBJ2-7, reads GAGVSQSPSNKVTEKGKDVELRCDPISGHTALYWYRQSLGQGLEFLIYFQGNSAPDKSGLPSDRFSAERTGGSVSTLTIQRTQQEDSAVYLCASSLPWKYEQYFGPGTRLTVT.

The chain employs TRBV5-3 and TRBJ1-1; D is uncertain. TRBV5-3 is reported as an ORF; its role is uncertain. V lost 2 bases, J lost 0 bases, and 8 bases lay in between. CDR3 length: 14 residues. The CDR3 nucleotides read TGTGCCAGAAGCTTCAATACAGTGAACACTGAAGCTTTCTTT. It specifies CARSFNTVNTEAFF.

The sample holds one count of this clone. The chain combines TRBV11-2 with TRBJ1-3, with D perhaps TRBD1 (6 bases). The length of the CDR3 is 18 residues. CDR1 and CDR2 (germline): SGHAT, FQNNGV. The V gene lost 5 bases and the J gene lost 4 bases, with 24 bases spanning the gap. The CDR3 protein is CASSPDKRGVYSGNTIYF. As DNA, the CDR3 is TGTGCCAGCAGCCCGGATAAAAGGGGGGTTTATTCAGGAAACACCATATATTTT.

The chain links TRBV6-5 to TRBJ1-6; TRBD1 might be the D (6 bases). V was cut by 0 bases and J by 1 base, with 7 bases left in between. The CDR3 covers 16 residues. Germline CDR1 and CDR2: MNHEY and SVGAGI. The CDR3 sequence: CASSYSGASYNSPLHF. The CDR3 nucleotides read TGTGCCAGCAGTTACTCGGGGGCGTCCTATAATTCACCCCTCCACTTT.